Below, 15 T cell receptor beta chains from the same sample are listed, as sequenced in a study of blood T cell repertoires in COVID-19. TCRdb's table, derived via immunoSEQ multiplex PCR, lists solely in-frame clones and lacks some. Of 200,000 to 300,000 clones in the sample, 84% are singletons; the top ten hold 4% to 5%. What was sequenced was peripheral blood. These receptors were obtained from a man aged 55 to 69 with acute or convalescent COVID-19.

Written as DNA, the CDR3 is TGTGCCAGCAGGGGGGGGACTAGCGGGAGTCTTCGGAAGTACTTC. Translating it yields CASRGGTSGSLRKYF. V usage is TRBV6-5 and J usage is TRBJ2-5; 14 nucleotides line up with TRBD2. The CDR3 has 15 residues. V dropped 6 bases and J dropped 12; count of bases not matched to a gene: 12. Germline values: CDR1 MNHEY, CDR2 SVGAGI.

The chain carries TRBV7-2 and TRBJ2-7; the match to TRBD2 covers 11 bases. With 1 base clipped from V and 1 base from J, the junction kept 3 bases outside the gene matches. This CDR3 is 16 amino acids long. Germline V CDR1 and CDR2: SGHTA, FQGNSA. The CDR3 DNA reads as TGTGCCAGCAGCTTAGTCGGGACTAGCGGTTCCTACGAGCAGTACTTC. Protein sequence: CASSLVGTSGSYEQYF.

This chain joins TRBV5-1 and TRBJ1-6, with TRBD1 matching 8 bases. With V trimmed by 6 bases and J by 9 bases, 8 bases remained unmatched. This CDR3 region has 14 residues. Germline V gene data show CDR1 as SGHRS and CDR2 as YFSETQ. CDR3 region: CASTTDRGVSPLHF. The CDR3 DNA reads as TGCGCCAGCACCACTGACAGGGGAGTTTCACCCCTCCACTTT.

This clone was detected a few times. The chain has TRBV9 and TRBJ2-1; 7 positions match TRBD1. Germline V CDR1 and CDR2: SGDLS, YYNGEE. The CDR3 runs 13 residues. V shed 0 bases and J 6 bases; nucleotides not matched to a gene: 0. CDR3 sequence (DNA): TGTGCCAGCAGCGTAGGACAGGGCAATGAGCAGTTCTTC. Translation gives CASSVGQGNEQFF.

The chain links TRBV6-5 to TRBJ2-7; 7 bases map to TRBD1. Looked up from germline, CDR1 is MNHEY and CDR2 is SVGAGI. The CDR3 covers 15 residues. Trimming took 1 base from V and 3 from J; bases not matched to a gene: 6. Here the CDR3 DNA reads TGTGCCAGCAGTTACTGGGGACAGACAGGCTACGAGCAGTACTTC. Protein sequence: CASSYWGQTGYEQYF.

The J gene is TRBJ2-7, the V gene TRBV21-1; the D call in the table, TRBD2, was not verified against the DNA. TRBV21-1 is a pseudogene locus. CDR3 length: 11 amino acids. The CDR3 sequence: CASSKGRGMDF. The CDR3 DNA is TGTGCCAGCAGCAAAGGTCGGGGAATGGACTTC.

The genes are TRBV5-4 and TRBJ2-7; 15 bases map to TRBD2. The CDR3 runs to 16 residues. V trimming: 4 bases; J trimming: 4 bases; junction bases outside the gene matches: 6. Germline lookup yields CDR1 SGHNT and CDR2 YYREEE (reference sequence). In DNA, the CDR3 is TGTGCCAGCAGCGCAGGACTAGCGGGAGGGCCATACGAGCAGTACTTC. Amino acids: CASSAGLAGGPYEQYF. The whole variable domain, remainder taken from reference TRBV5-4 and TRBJ2-7, is ETGVTQSPTHLIKTRGQQVTLRCSSQSGHNTVSWYQQALGQGPQFIFQYYREEENGRGNFPPRFSGLQFPNYSSELNVNALELDDSALYLCASSAGLAGGPYEQYFGPGTRLTVT.

J is TRBJ1-3 and V is TRBV18; D is unclear. V was cut by 3 bases and J by 0 bases, with 12 bases left in between. Germline V gives CDR1 KGHSH, CDR2 LQKENI. The CDR3 sequence is 16 residues long. For the CDR3, the DNA is TGTGCCAGCTCACCTCCCCGCGTGGTCTCTGGAAACACCATATATTTT. Amino acid sequence: CASSPPRVVSGNTIYF.

The chain employs TRBV6-6 and TRBJ2-3; D possibly corresponds to TRBD2 (6 bases). V was clipped by 2 bases and J by 1 base, with 10 bases between them. Per germline, CDR1 MNHNY and CDR2 SVGAGI (reference sequence). There are 15 residues in the CDR3. The CDR3 protein is CASSYRERGTDTQYF. Written as DNA, the CDR3 is TGTGCCAGCAGTTACCGGGAGAGGGGCACAGATACGCAGTATTTT.

CDR3 nucleotides: TGCAGCGGCGGACAGTCGGACTATGGCTACACCTTC. Amino acid sequence: CSGGQSDYGYTF. V is TRBV29-1 and J is TRBJ1-2; tentatively, D is TRBD1 (6 bases). Trimming left V 7 bases short and J 3 bases short, with 12 bases between. The CDR3 has 12 residues. Germline assignment: CDR1 SQVTM and CDR2 ANQGSEA.

The V call is TRBV10-1, the J call TRBJ1-2; no reliable D call. CDR1 is WNHNN and CDR2 is SYGVQD in the germline V gene (reference sequence). Trimming took 0 bases from V and 2 from J, leaving 4 bases between them. The length of the CDR3 is 13 residues. CDR3 nucleotide sequence: TGCGCCAGCAGTGAGTCTCAGAACTATGGCTACACCTTC. The encoded protein is CASSESQNYGYTF.

V and J are TRBV5-1 and TRBJ1-1; D gene unclear. Trimming removed 1 base at V and 1 base at J, with 14 bases between. The length of the CDR3 is 16 residues. The germline gives CDR1 SGHRS, CDR2 YFSETQ. In DNA, the CDR3 is TGCGCCAGCAGCTTGTGGACGGGAGGAGCGAACACTGAAGCTTTCTTT. Translated: CASSLWTGGANTEAFF.

The chain joins TRBV7-8 to TRBJ2-2, with D tentatively TRBD1 (6 bases). Germline V CDR1 and CDR2: SGHVS, FQNEAQ. Deletions cut 5 bases from V and 2 bases from J, with 18 bases between. The CDR3 totals 17 residues. The CDR3 coding sequence is TGTGCCAGCAGCCAACCAGCAGGACAGAGAAACACCGGGGAGCTGTTTTTT. Its protein product is CASSQPAGQRNTGELFF.

The chain recombines TRBV18 with TRBJ2-4; perhaps TRBD1 as D (7 bases). V was cut by 3 bases and J by 8 bases, with 17 bases left in between. The CDR3 sequence is 15 residues long. Germline CDR1 is KGHSH and CDR2 is LQKENI. CDR3 nucleotides: TGTGCCAGCTCACCCTCGGGACAGAGGAGGGACATTCAGTACTTC. Translating it yields CASSPSGQRRDIQYF. The variable domain in full, with the rest retrieved from reference TRBV18 and TRBJ2-4, is NAGVMQNPRHLVRRRGQEARLRCSPMKGHSHVYWYRQLPEEGLKFMVYLQKENIIDESGMPKERFSAEFPKEGPSILRIQQVVRGDSAAYFCASSPSGQRRDIQYFGAGTRLSVL.

V gene TRBV30 combines with J gene TRBJ1-2, with a weak D call TRBD1 (5 bases). The CDR3 totals 14 residues. Germline V CDR1 and CDR2: GTSNPN, SVGIG (reference sequence). Trimming removed 3 bases at V and 5 bases at J, with 16 bases between. Written as DNA, the CDR3 is TGTGCCTGGAGGAAAGGAGGGGCTTCGTATGGCTACACCTTC. Amino acids: CAWRKGGASYGYTF.